The T cell receptor beta chain described here comes from a study of T cells in Graves' hyperthyroidism and ophthalmopathy (dated by TCRdb to about 2019). Background on the whole study: Peripheral blood was collected at initial diagnosis, before any treatment. To identify distinguishing TCR V-J signatures, a discovery cohort of about a hundred patients was used, comprising 43 with Graves' ophthalmopathy and approximately 58 with stable Graves' hyperthyroidism. An independent validation cohort of fewer than 20 hyperthyroidism patients and 17 patients who later progressed to ophthalmopathy tested prospective prediction of ophthalmopathy. The approximately 90 discovery patients were randomly split 7:3 into training and test sets. In several Graves' hyperthyroidism patients, the study also compared T-cell repertoires from thyroid tissue with T-cell repertoires from blood. Once sampling was done, hyperthyroidism patients were given methimazole at a starting dose of 30 mg daily, whereas ophthalmopathy patients were given high-dose intravenous methylprednisolone. TCR Vbeta CDR3 sequencing of approximately 140 peripheral blood samples (43 ophthalmopathy, around 80 hyperthyroidism and approximately 17 progressor patients) is reported in the paper.

On this clonotype: The antigen it recognizes is unknown. No much larger clone exists at a distance of one base, and base qualities are not known.

Study-wide conclusions, independent of this receptor: Blood samples also contained most of the expanded thyroid clonotypes (frequency above 0.001), which suggests that blood repertoires may reflect thyroid immune responses. In cross-validation, a model built on a 13 V-J signature told ophthalmopathy apart from stable hyperthyroidism with approximately 90% sensitivity and about 81% specificity, and in testing the same model reached 80%/75%. No statistical method was used to set the sample size in advance, and investigators knew the group allocation. In validation, the model predicted progression to ophthalmopathy with roughly 66% sensitivity and approximately 78% specificity, a median of approximately 6.7 months before onset.

Reading from cysteine to phenylalanine, the CDR3 counts 15 amino acids. The sequence is cut down to CDR3 DNA, 45 bases in frame from base 1. For CDR1 and CDR2, the germline V gene (reference sequence) lists SGHAT and FQDESV. V trim: 6 bases; J trim: 9 bases; unmatched bases: 13. Stable Graves' hyperthyroidism was defined as no progression to ophthalmopathy during 18 months of follow-up. The hyperthyroidism patients were between 18 and 65 years old and newly diagnosed, with a disease duration of less than 2 months. Any patient with an uncontrolled infection, another autoimmune disease, pregnancy or lactation was excluded. Diagnoses were established on the basis of clinical symptoms, serum thyroxine and TRAb, thyroid ultrasound, and orbital computed tomography. PBMCs were isolated from around 10 ml of fresh peripheral blood by Ficoll-Paque density gradient centrifugation. Trizol reagent was used to extract total RNA, and RNA quality was then checked on an Agilent 2100 Bioanalyzer.

Amplification of TCR beta CDR3 regions was carried out from RNA transcripts. The first round of RT-PCR for the TCR CDR3 was performed with the HTBI primer set and the Qiagen OneStep RT-PCR kit. Libraries were constructed in a second round of multiplex PCR, after which size selection and purification were performed. The libraries were sequenced on an Illumina HiSeq2000 using paired-end 100 bp reads. The paper's data handling went like this. SOAPnuke was used to process the raw data, throwing out any read that contained adapters or uncalled bases, had a mean Phred below 15, or lacked an exact constant-primer or identifier match. COPE v1.2.5 was used to merge the high-quality paired reads, and each unique nucleotide sequence was defined as a clonotype. Clonotypes were aligned to IMGT TRBV, TRBD and TRBJ reference segments using MiTCR v1.1. Only V-J combinations with frequency above 0.0001, covering approximately 99% of repertoires, were analysed. A TCS score was defined as the ratio between F50 (clonal expansion) and ExV (chaos), using BLOSUM62-based TCRdist between CDR3 peptides within each V-J. Welch's t-statistics and random forest reduced approximately 520 V-J features to some 14, which were used in a naive Bayes classifier (R e1071). TCRdb reprocessing: public reads trimmed at Q25 with fastp, clones called with MiXCR, in-frame beta chains kept. Each CDR3 protein appears once, grouped with its most common genes and DNA. It is TCRdb's table, rather than the study itself, that gives the V and J calls and clone size. This sample lists about 740,000 distinct CDR3 sequences; roughly 15% were detected once. The top ten constitute 10% to 13% of the sample.

The sequencing sample was made of blood. The TCR comes from a young woman with Graves' hyperthyroidism. This receptor chain uses TRBV11-1 and TRBJ2-1, with 8 bases in between that match TRBD2. At the DNA level, the sequence is TGTGCCAGCAGGATACAGGGTTCGGCGGGGGGTGAGCAGTTCTTC. The encoded protein is CASRIQGSAGGEQFF.